This TCR beta chain derives from a study of neoadjuvant nivolumab and ipilimumab in lung cancer. Whole-study results and caveats: From pretherapy to surgery, tumor richness and clonality rose with dual therapy. TCR sequencing covered a small number of samples.

Germline CDR1 reads KGHSH; CDR2 reads LQKENI. The CDR3 is 12 residues long. The V and J ends lost 4 bases and 4 bases respectively, with 7 bases between them. This clone was detected a few times. Its antigen remains unknown. Produced via immunoSEQ multiplex PCR; TCRdb's table is partial and in-frame only. This sample carries thousands of clones, 88% of them seen once, and the ten largest clones take approximately 0.9%. This sample comprised tumor tissue, obtained after neoadjuvant nivolumab, alone or with ipilimumab, at or shortly before surgery. The chain has TRBV18 and TRBJ1-1; D gene uncertain. This clonotype was obtained from an adult with non-small cell lung cancer. The CDR3 loop reads CASSHQVTEAFF. CDR3 nucleotide sequence: TGTGCCAGCTCACACCAGGTCACTGAAGCTTTCTTT.